The source of this T cell receptor (beta chain) is a study of long-term antiretroviral therapy in people with HIV. CDR1 KGHSH and CDR2 LQKENI come from the germline V gene. Trimming took off 5 bases at V and 3 bases at J, with 7 bases between the two ends. This CDR3 is 12 amino acids long. A v3.0 immunoSEQ assay was performed at survey level. Sequenced by immunoSEQ multiplex PCR; TCRdb stores in-frame clones only, minus some. The sample records 25,000 to 30,000 clones, roughly 92% being singletons. The receptor comes from a man between 35 and 55 years old with HIV. The V gene is TRBV18, the J gene TRBJ1-1; D call uncertain. This sample comprised unsorted PBMCs, obtained 6.2 years after starting antiretroviral therapy. Here the CDR3 reads CASSSSDTEAFF. CDR3 DNA: TGTGCCAGCTCATCATCGGACACTGAAGCTTTCTTT.